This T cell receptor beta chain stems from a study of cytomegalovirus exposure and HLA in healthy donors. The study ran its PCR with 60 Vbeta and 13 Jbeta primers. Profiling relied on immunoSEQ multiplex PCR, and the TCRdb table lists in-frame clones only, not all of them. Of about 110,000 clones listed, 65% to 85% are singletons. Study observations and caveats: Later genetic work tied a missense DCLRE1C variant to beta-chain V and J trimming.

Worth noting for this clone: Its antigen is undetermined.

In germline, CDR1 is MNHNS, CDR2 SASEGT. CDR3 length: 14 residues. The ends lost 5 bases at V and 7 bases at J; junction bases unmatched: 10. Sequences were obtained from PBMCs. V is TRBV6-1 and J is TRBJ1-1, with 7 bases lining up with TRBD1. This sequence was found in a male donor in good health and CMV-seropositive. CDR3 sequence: CASSPRTGRDEAFF. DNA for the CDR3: TGTGCCAGCAGTCCTCGGACAGGTCGAGATGAAGCTTTCTTT.